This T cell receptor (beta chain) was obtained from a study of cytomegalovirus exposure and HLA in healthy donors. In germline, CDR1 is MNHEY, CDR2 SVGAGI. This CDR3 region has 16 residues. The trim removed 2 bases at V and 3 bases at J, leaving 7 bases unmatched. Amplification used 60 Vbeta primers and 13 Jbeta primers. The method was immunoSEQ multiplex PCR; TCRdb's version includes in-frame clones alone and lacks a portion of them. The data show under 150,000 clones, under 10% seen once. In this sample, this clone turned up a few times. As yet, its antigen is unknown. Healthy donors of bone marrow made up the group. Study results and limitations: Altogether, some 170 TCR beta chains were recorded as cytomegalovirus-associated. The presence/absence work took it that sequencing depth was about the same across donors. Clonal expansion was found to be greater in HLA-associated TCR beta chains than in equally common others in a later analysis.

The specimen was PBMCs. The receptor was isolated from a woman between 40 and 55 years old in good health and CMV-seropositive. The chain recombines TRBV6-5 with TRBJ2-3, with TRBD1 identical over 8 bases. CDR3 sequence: CASSYLRTGRTDTQYF. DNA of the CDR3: TGTGCCAGCAGTTACCTGAGGACAGGGAGAACAGATACGCAGTATTTT.